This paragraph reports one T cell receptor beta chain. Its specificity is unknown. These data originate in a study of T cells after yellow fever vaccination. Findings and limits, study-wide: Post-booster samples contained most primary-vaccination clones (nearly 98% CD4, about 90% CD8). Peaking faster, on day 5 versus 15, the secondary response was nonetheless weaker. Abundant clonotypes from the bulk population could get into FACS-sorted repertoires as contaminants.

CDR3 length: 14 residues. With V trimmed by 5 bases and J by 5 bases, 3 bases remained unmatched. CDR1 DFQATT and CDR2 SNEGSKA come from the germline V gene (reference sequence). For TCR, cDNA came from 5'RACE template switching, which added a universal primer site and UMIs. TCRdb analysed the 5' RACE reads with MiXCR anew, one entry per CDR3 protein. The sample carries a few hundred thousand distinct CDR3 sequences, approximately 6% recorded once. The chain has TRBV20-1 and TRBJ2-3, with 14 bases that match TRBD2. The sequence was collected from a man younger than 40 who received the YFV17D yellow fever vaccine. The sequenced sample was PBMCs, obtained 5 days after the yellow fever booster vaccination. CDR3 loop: CSARLAGGKDTQYF. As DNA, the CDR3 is TGCAGTGCTCGACTAGCGGGAGGGAAAGATACGCAGTATTTT.